The rows below give T cell receptor beta chains drawn from one sample of a study of OX40 agonist ivuxolimab in advanced cancers. The method was immunoSEQ multiplex PCR; TCRdb's version includes in-frame clones alone and lacks a portion of them. The sample lists fewer than 85,000 clones; roughly 81% were seen once. The source material was CD4+ or CD8+ T cells sorted from blood, sampled in a trial of the OX40 agonist ivuxolimab. Receptor source: an adult with an advanced solid tumor such as melanoma, head and neck, liver or kidney cancer. CDR3s include the opening cysteine and the closing phenylalanine or tryptophan. Each record gives: D gene, V gene, J gene, clone size, CDR3 DNA, CDR3 protein. D genes are given only for firm matches. For some rows the clone size is stated as once, few or many, or as a class when expanded; others skip it.

D: TRBD2; V: TRBV5-8; J: TRBJ2-5; size: -; DNA: TGTGCCAGCAGCTTGTGGGCGGGGGGGCCGGAGACCCAGTACTTC; CDR3: CASSLWAGGPETQYF
D: -; V: TRBV18; J: TRBJ1-5; size: -; DNA: TGTGCCAGCTCACCCGGACAAGCCGATCAGCCCCAGCATTTT; CDR3: CASSPGQADQPQHF
D: -; V: TRBV7-2; J: TRBJ2-1; size: -; DNA: TGTGCCAGCAGCCCCCGCTACACCCGGTCCTACAATGAGCAGTTCTTC; CDR3: CASSPRYTRSYNEQFF
D: -; V: TRBV4-2; J: TRBJ2-7; size: once; DNA: TGTGCCAGCAGCCAAGAAGATCAGGGTGGGAACGAGCAGTACTTC; CDR3: CASSQEDQGGNEQYF
D: -; V: TRBV5-6; J: TRBJ2-2; size: -; DNA: TGTGCCAGCAGCTTACAGTTCACCGGGGAGCTGTTTTTT; CDR3: CASSLQFTGELFF
D: -; V: TRBV2; J: TRBJ2-1; size: -; DNA: TGTGCCAGCAGTGAAATCATAGGGATGGATGAGCAGTTCTTC; CDR3: CASSEIIGMDEQFF
D: -; V: TRBV7-9; J: TRBJ2-2; size: once; DNA: TGTGCCAGCAGCTTAGCCGCGCCTCGCACCGGGGAGCTGTTTTTT; CDR3: CASSLAAPRTGELFF
D: TRBD1; V: TRBV5-1; J: TRBJ2-7; size: -; DNA: TGCGCCAGCAGCACGGGACAGGGCGGCGAGCAGTACTTC; CDR3: CASSTGQGGEQYF
D: -; V: TRBV14; J: TRBJ1-1; size: few; DNA: TGTGCCAGCAGCCAAGAGTTGAACACTGAAGCTTTCTTT; CDR3: CASSQELNTEAFF
D: TRBD1; V: TRBV9; J: TRBJ1-2; size: few; DNA: TGTGCCAGCAGCACAGGACAGGGTTCCTATGGCTACACCTTC; CDR3: CASSTGQGSYGYTF
D: TRBD1; V: TRBV6-1; J: TRBJ1-1; size: -; DNA: TGTGCCAGCACCCAAGGGACAGTAAACACTGAAGCTTTCTTT; CDR3: CASTQGTVNTEAFF
D: TRBD2; V: TRBV5-1; J: TRBJ2-7; size: -; DNA: TGCGCCAGCAGTCCAGATGCGGGAGGCACCTACGAGCAGTACTTC; CDR3: CASSPDAGGTYEQYF
D: TRBD2; V: TRBV6-6; J: TRBJ2-1; size: -; DNA: TGTGCCAGCAGTTACTTTGGGCTAGCGGGAGCTCATGAGCAGTTCTTC; CDR3: CASSYFGLAGAHEQFF
D: TRBD1; V: TRBV11-1; J: TRBJ2-5; size: -; DNA: TGTGCCAGCAGCTCGGGACAGGGTCAAGAGACCCAGTACTTC; CDR3: CASSSGQGQETQYF
D: -; V: TRBV7-3; J: TRBJ2-3; size: -; DNA: TGTGCCAGCAGCTTAGGGGGGAGTAGGGATACGCAGTATTTT; CDR3: CASSLGGSRDTQYF
D: TRBD1; V: TRBV5-1; J: TRBJ2-7; size: -; DNA: TGCGCCAGCAGCTTACTGACAGGGGGTAACGACGAGCAGTACTTC; CDR3: CASSLLTGGNDEQYF
D: -; V: TRBV6-6; J: TRBJ2-7; size: -; DNA: TGTGCCAGCAGCAGGACAGTCTCCTACGAGCAGTACTTC; CDR3: CASSRTVSYEQYF
D: -; V: TRBV2; J: TRBJ2-7; size: -; DNA: TGTGCCTCCGGGGTGTACGAGCAGTACTTC; CDR3: CASGVYEQYF
D: TRBD1; V: TRBV2; J: TRBJ1-2; size: few; DNA: TGTGCCTCGTGGTCCGCAGGGGGCCCCTATGGCTACACCTTC; CDR3: CASWSAGGPYGYTF
D: -; V: TRBV4-1; J: TRBJ2-5; size: -; DNA: TGCGCCAGCAGCCAAGATCAGGGTTTGGAGACCCAGTACTTC; CDR3: CASSQDQGLETQYF
D: TRBD1; V: TRBV5-1; J: TRBJ2-7; size: -; DNA: TGCGCCAGCAGCTCGGGACAGAGTACCTACGAGCAGTACTTC; CDR3: CASSSGQSTYEQYF
D: -; V: TRBV28; J: TRBJ2-4; size: -; DNA: TGTGCCAGCAGTTTAGCTTTTGGCGAGGACGGGCGCAAAAACATTCAGTACTTC; CDR3: CASSLAFGEDGRKNIQYF
D: TRBD2; V: TRBV9; J: TRBJ2-1; size: -; DNA: TGTGCCAGCAGCGCAGGAGGGACTAGTTACAATGAGCAGTTCTTC; CDR3: CASSAGGTSYNEQFF
D: TRBD1; V: TRBV10-3; J: TRBJ2-5; size: once; DNA: TGTGCCATCAGTCGTCTCGGCCGTACCGATACAGGGGGATCTCGGGAGACCCAGTACTTC; CDR3: CAISRLGRTDTGGSRETQYF